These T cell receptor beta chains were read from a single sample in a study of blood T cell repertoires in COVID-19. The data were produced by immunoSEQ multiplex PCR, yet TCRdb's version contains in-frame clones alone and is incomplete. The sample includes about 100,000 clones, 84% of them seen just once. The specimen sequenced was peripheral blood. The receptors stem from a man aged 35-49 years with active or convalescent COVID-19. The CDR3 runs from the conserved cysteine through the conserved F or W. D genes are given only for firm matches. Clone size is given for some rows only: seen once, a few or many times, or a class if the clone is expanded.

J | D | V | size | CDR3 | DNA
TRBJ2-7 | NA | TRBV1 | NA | CTSSPPETSTEYEQYF | TGCACCAGCAGCCCGCCCGAGACTAGCACGGAGTACGAGCAGTACTTC
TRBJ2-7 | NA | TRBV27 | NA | CASSLRVRREGAYEQYF | TGTGCCAGCAGTTTACGTGTCCGCCGGGAGGGGGCTTACGAGCAGTACTTC
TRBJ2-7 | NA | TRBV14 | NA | CASSQVAGNSYEQYF | TGTGCCAGCAGCCAAGTCGCAGGGAATTCCTACGAGCAGTACTTC
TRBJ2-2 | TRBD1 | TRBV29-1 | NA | CSVGSQGARELFF | TGCAGCGTTGGGTCACAGGGGGCTCGAGAGCTGTTTTTT
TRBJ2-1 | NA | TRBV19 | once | CASRSRGVYNEQFF | TGTGCCAGTAGATCCAGGGGGGTGTACAATGAGCAGTTCTTC
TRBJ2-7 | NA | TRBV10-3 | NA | CAISETGLRNEQYF | TGTGCCATCAGTGAAACGGGACTTAGGAACGAGCAGTACTTC
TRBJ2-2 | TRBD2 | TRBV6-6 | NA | CASADFQRGGTGELFF | TGTGCCAGCGCTGACTTCCAGCGGGGGGGCACCGGGGAGCTGTTTTTT
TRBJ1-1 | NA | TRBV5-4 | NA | CASSLGGTVEAFF | TGTGCCAGCAGCTTGGGTGGGACTGTTGAAGCTTTCTTT
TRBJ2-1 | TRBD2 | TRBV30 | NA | CAGHHRGGPEGEQFF | TGTGCCGGACATCATCGGGGGGGCCCCGAGGGGGAGCAGTTCTTC
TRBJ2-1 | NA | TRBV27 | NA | CASSFVARKSEQFF | TGTGCCAGCAGTTTTGTTGCTAGAAAATCTGAGCAGTTCTTC
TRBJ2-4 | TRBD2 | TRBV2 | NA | CASRSPSGGYKNIQYF | TGTGCCAGCAGGAGTCCGAGCGGGGGCTACAAAAACATTCAGTACTTC
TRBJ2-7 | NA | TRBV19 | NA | CASSIGDESYEQYF | TGTGCCAGTAGTATAGGAGATGAGTCTTACGAGCAGTACTTC
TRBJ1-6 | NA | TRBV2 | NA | CASSDDSPLHF | TGTGCCAGCAGTGACGATTCACCCCTCCACTTT
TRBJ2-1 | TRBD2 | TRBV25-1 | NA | CASNRGVYNEQFF | TGTGCCAGCAACCGGGGGGTCTACAATGAGCAGTTCTTC
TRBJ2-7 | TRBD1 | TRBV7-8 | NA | CASSLRSLNRDSFYEQYF | TGTGCCAGCAGCTTACGATCGCTTAACCGGGACAGCTTCTACGAGCAGTACTTC